This TCR beta chain was captured in a study of blood T cell repertoires in COVID-19. The wider study: T cells, B-cell-depleted T cells, or PBMCs supplied cDNA or gDNA.

The CDR3 runs 12 residues. Germline values: CDR1 MDHEN, CDR2 SYDVKM. The assay was immunoSEQ multiplex PCR, and TCRdb's table has in-frame clones only and misses some. The sample shows 200,000 to 250,000 clones, 65% to 85% of them seen only once. The V call is TRBV28, the J call TRBJ2-7; TRBD2 aligns across 8 bases. The receptor comes from a woman in her thirties or forties with acute COVID-19. The sample was PBMCs or T cells enriched from blood (not recorded which). CDR3 coding DNA: TGTGCAGCGGGAGCGACATACTACGAGCAGTACTTC. This encodes CAAGATYYEQYF.